The T cell receptor beta chain described here comes from a study of blood T cell repertoires in COVID-19. Study details: Samples taken during acute and convalescent COVID-19 were collected in the United States, Italy and Spain. T cells, B-cell-depleted T cells, or PBMCs supplied cDNA or gDNA.

Original data processing: Amplifying reference gene primers gave estimates of nucleated cell counts. Data came from immunoSEQ multiplex PCR; TCRdb stores just in-frame clones and leaves some out. V and J calls and clone size are those listed in that table; D and trimming were worked out from the DNA. The sample consists of 90,000 to 120,000 clones, approximately 88% of them appearing once. This clone was seen a single time. The CDR3 contains 14 residues. Germline CDR1 reads MNHEY; CDR2 reads SMNVEV (reference sequence). J gave up 1 base and V 2 bases, and 0 bases lay outside the gene matches. The chain couples TRBV27 to TRBJ1-1, with TRBD1 matching 8 bases. This clonotype was obtained from a woman aged 60-75 years with acute or convalescent COVID-19. Sequencing input: peripheral blood. For the CDR3, the DNA is TGTGCCAGCAGTTTAGACAGGGGGAACACTGAAGCTTTCTTT. Residues: CASSLDRGNTEAFF.